These 16 T cell receptor beta chains were sequenced from one sample in a study of blood T cell repertoires in COVID-19. Some clones are missing from TCRdb's copy, which holds only in-frame ones; the method was immunoSEQ multiplex PCR. Among about 270,000 clones listed, just under 90% were seen once. The source material was PBMCs or T cells enriched from blood (not recorded which). These receptors were obtained from a woman aged 25 to 39 with acute COVID-19.

The genes are TRBV28 and TRBJ2-3, with D possibly matching TRBD2 (5 bases). This CDR3 contains 13 residues. V lost 5 bases to trimming and J lost 9 bases, with 15 bases between them. Germline CDR1 MDHEN, CDR2 SYDVKM. CDR3 loop: CASSPDSLLTQYF. DNA for the CDR3: TGTGCCAGCAGTCCGGACTCCCTTTTGACGCAGTATTTT. Full variable domain (outside the CDR3, taken from reference TRBV28 and TRBJ2-3): DVKVTQSSRYLVKRTGEKVFLECVQDMDHENMFWYRQDPGLGLRLIYFSYDVKMKEKGDIPEGYSVSREKKERFSLILESASTNQTSMYLCASSPDSLLTQYFGPGTRLTVL.

The chain links TRBV10-3 to TRBJ2-2; the match to TRBD2 covers 7 bases. The CDR3 has 14 amino acids. Looked up from germline, CDR1 is ENHRY and CDR2 is SYGVKD. Losses at the gene ends were 5 bases for V and 6 bases for J; bases not matched to a gene: 6. Here the CDR3 DNA reads TGTGCCATCAGTCGAGGGAGGGAGGCCGGGGAGCTGTTTTTT. Protein sequence: CAISRGREAGELFF.

The genes are TRBV5-4 and TRBJ1-2; 10 bases line up with TRBD1. J gave up 7 bases and V 7 bases, and 7 bases lay outside the gene matches. CDR1 and CDR2 (germline): SGHNT, YYREEE (reference sequence). The CDR3 length is 13 residues. The CDR3 region has the DNA TGTGCCAGCCAGACAGGGGGCGCGGGTGGCTACACCTTC. Protein product: CASQTGGAGGYTF.

This sequence joins TRBV5-1 and TRBJ1-2; TRBD1 matches 10 bases. This CDR3 region has 17 residues. Germline CDR1 is SGHRS and CDR2 is YFSETQ. V lost 3 bases and J lost 5; bases outside the gene matches: 13. CDR3 sequence: CASSYSGTGEFLYGYTF. The CDR3 bases are TGCGCCAGCAGCTATTCCGGGACAGGGGAGTTCCTTTATGGCTACACCTTC.

The chain links TRBV19 to TRBJ2-7; D is unclear. V was trimmed by 8 bases and J by 4 bases, leaving 6 bases between them. Per the germline V gene, CDR1 is LNHDA and CDR2 is SQIVND (reference sequence). The CDR3 covers 10 residues. The CDR3 coding sequence is TGTGCCAGTGATCTATACGAGCAGTACTTC. It specifies CASDLYEQYF.

This sequence joins TRBV5-1 and TRBJ2-1; 10 bases match TRBD2. The V segment lost 5 bases and the J segment 2 bases; nucleotides outside the gene matches: 10. The length of the CDR3 is 17 residues. Looked up from germline, CDR1 is SGHRS and CDR2 is YFSETQ. The CDR3: CASRQVASGRAYNEQFF. The CDR3 DNA reads as TGCGCCAGCAGACAGGTGGCGAGCGGGAGGGCCTACAATGAGCAGTTCTTC.

The chain joins TRBV6-2 or TRBV6-3 to TRBJ2-7; 7 positions match TRBD1. The V gene end was trimmed by 4 bases and the J gene end by 3 bases; junction bases not matched to a gene: 12. In germline, CDR1 is MNHEY, CDR2 SVGEGT. This CDR3 has 16 amino acids. This CDR3 is CASSSGDSQVFYEQYF. The CDR3 DNA is TGTGCCAGCAGTTCAGGGGACAGCCAGGTCTTCTACGAGCAGTACTTC.

The chain employs TRBV19 and TRBJ1-5; D perhaps matches TRBD1 (6 bases). The CDR3 covers 14 residues. Trimming removed 10 bases at V and 1 base at J, with 14 bases between. Germline CDR1 LNHDA, CDR2 SQIVND (reference sequence). CDR3 in amino acids: CATDGGASNQPQHF. In nucleotides, the CDR3 is TGTGCCACCGACGGGGGGGCAAGCAATCAGCCCCAGCATTTT.

The chain has TRBV18 and TRBJ1-1; D is perhaps TRBD1 (6 bases). Germline lookup yields CDR1 KGHSH and CDR2 LQKENI. V lost 3 bases to trimming and J lost 7 bases, with 9 bases between them. The CDR3 runs to 12 residues. DNA of the CDR3: TGTGCCAGCTCACCTGGACAGCATGAAGCTTTCTTT. Protein: CASSPGQHEAFF. The full variable domain, completed using reference TRBV18 and TRBJ1-1, is NAGVMQNPRHLVRRRGQEARLRCSPMKGHSHVYWYRQLPEEGLKFMVYLQKENIIDESGMPKERFSAEFPKEGPSILRIQQVVRGDSAAYFCASSPGQHEAFFGQGTRLTVV.

This clone was recorded once. V gene TRBV19 combines with J gene TRBJ2-1; 7 bases line up with TRBD1. The germline V gene has CDR1 LNHDA and CDR2 SQIVND (reference sequence). The CDR3 has 15 residues. J was trimmed by 6 bases and V by 5 bases; bases with no gene match: 10. The CDR3 DNA sequence: TGTGCCAGTAGTGCGGACAGGCCTCCGGGCAATGAGCAGTTCTTC. Residues: CASSADRPPGNEQFF. Full variable domain (remainder filled in from reference TRBV19 and TRBJ2-1): DGGITQSPKYLFRKEGQNVTLSCEQNLNHDAMYWYRQDPGQGLRLIYYSQIVNDFQKGDIAEGYSVSREKKESFPLTVTSAQKNPTAFYLCASSADRPPGNEQFFGPGTRLTVL.

V usage is TRBV7-2 and J usage is TRBJ2-3, with D unclear. Germline V gene data show CDR1 as SGHTA and CDR2 as FQGNSA. The CDR3 is made up of 13 amino acids. Trimming took off 1 base at V and 5 bases at J, with 7 bases between the two ends. The CDR3 nucleotides are TGTGCCAGCAGCTTAGACTATATAGATACGCAGTATTTT. It yields the protein CASSLDYIDTQYF. Full variable domain (remainder filled in from reference TRBV7-2 and TRBJ2-3): GAGVSQSPSNKVTEKGKDVELRCDPISGHTALYWYRQSLGQGLEFLIYFQGNSAPDKSGLPSDRFSAERTGGSVSTLTIQRTQQEDSAVYLCASSLDYIDTQYFGPGTRLTVL.

This clone has only a few counts. This chain joins TRBV4-3 and TRBJ2-1, with 9 nucleotides matching TRBD2. CDR3 length: 15 amino acids. The germline V gene has CDR1 LGHNA and CDR2 YSLEER. Trimming at V came to 1 base and at J to 3 bases, leaving 1 base not matched to a gene. CDR3: CASSQGTSVYNEQFF. DNA of the CDR3: TGCGCCAGCAGCCAAGGGACTAGCGTCTACAATGAGCAGTTCTTC.

The chain recombines TRBV6-4 with TRBJ2-2; tentative D call: TRBD1 (7 bases). V gave up 2 bases and J gave up 4 bases, with 11 bases separating them. Germline assignment: CDR1 MRHNA and CDR2 SNTAGT. The CDR3 totals 15 residues. CDR3 protein: CASSDGRGATGELFF. The CDR3 bases are TGTGCCAGCAGTGACGGCAGGGGGGCCACCGGGGAGCTGTTTTTT.

The rearrangement joins TRBV2 to TRBJ2-2; 8 positions agree with TRBD2. CDR1 SNHLY and CDR2 FYNNEI come from the germline V gene. The CDR3 contains 16 residues. Trimming removed 1 base from V and 5 bases from J; junction bases left unmatched: 6. The CDR3 here is CASSEGREGRTGELFF. The CDR3 DNA reads as TGTGCCAGCAGTGAAGGTCGGGAGGGGAGGACCGGGGAGCTGTTTTTT.

The chain has TRBV5-3 and TRBJ2-6; the D gene is possibly TRBD2 (5 bases). TRBV5-3 carries the ORF label, with uncertain function. This CDR3 region has 18 residues. This CDR3 reads CAWNKRTKYLSGANVLTF. CDR3 DNA sequence: TGTGCATGGAACAAGCGGACGAAATATCTCTCTGGGGCCAACGTCCTGACTTTC.

This rearrangement joins TRBV28 to TRBJ1-1; maybe TRBD1 (5 bases). The CDR3 has 14 residues. Germline V gives CDR1 MDHEN, CDR2 SYDVKM. Trimming pared 1 base from V and 6 bases from J, leaving 12 bases between. The DNA of the CDR3 is TGTGCCAGCAGTTTATTTCAGGGTCTGGCTGAAGCTTTCTTT. This codes for CASSLFQGLAEAFF.